Listed below are T cell receptor beta chains from one sample, sequenced in a study of T cells in Graves' hyperthyroidism and ophthalmopathy. Via MiXCR, TCRdb re-called the multiplex PCR reads, giving one row per CDR3 protein. Of 350,000 to 500,000 distinct CDR3 sequences in the sample, around 13% were seen once. Sequencing was done on a sample of blood. The receptors originated from a woman between 18 and 29 years old with Graves' hyperthyroidism. Both conserved end residues are part of each CDR3. A D gene is named only where the DNA matches it firmly. Size values are once, few and many counts, or a class for expanded clones, and some rows have none.

V	J	size	D	CDR3	DNA
TRBV14	TRBJ1-1	few	.	CASSQARGMNTEAFF	TGTGCCAGCAGCCAAGCCCGTGGCATGAACACTGAAGCTTTCTTT
TRBV29-1	TRBJ1-5	many	TRBD1	CSVAGQGNQPQHF	TGCAGCGTTGCAGGACAGGGGAATCAGCCCCAGCATTTT
TRBV10-3	TRBJ2-3	few	.	CAISDRETDTQYF	TGTGCCATCAGTGATCGGGAGACGGATACGCAGTATTTT
TRBV5-1	TRBJ2-3	many	TRBD1	CASSHGQGADTQYF	TGCGCCAGCAGCCACGGACAGGGGGCAGATACGCAGTATTTT
TRBV11-2	TRBJ1-1	many	.	CASSLFAGNTEAFF	TGTGCCAGCAGCTTGTTTGCAGGGAACACTGAAGCTTTCTTT
TRBV27	TRBJ2-7	many	.	CASTLRGPARDEQYF	TGTGCCAGCACCTTACGAGGGCCTGCCCGCGACGAGCAGTACTTC
TRBV12-3/TRBV12-4	TRBJ2-2	few	TRBD2	CASSPGGASGMNTGELFF	TGTGCCAGCAGTCCAGGGGGGGCTAGCGGGATGAACACCGGGGAGCTGTTTTTT
TRBV6-1	TRBJ2-4	many	TRBD2	CASSSTGGPSAKNIQYF	TGTGCCAGCAGTTCAACGGGAGGGCCGTCTGCCAAAAACATTCAGTACTTC
TRBV2	TRBJ1-3	.	.	CASSESGGGNTIYF	TGTGCCAGCAGTGAGAGCGGGGGAGGAAACACCATATATTTT
TRBV30	TRBJ1-1	many	.	CAWTGNFHMNTEAFF	TGTGCCTGGACAGGGAATTTTCACATGAACACTGAAGCTTTCTTT
TRBV30	TRBJ2-7	many	TRBD1	CAGRRTGTYEQYF	TGTGCCGGAAGGCGGACAGGGACCTACGAGCAGTACTTC
TRBV5-6	TRBJ2-1	many	.	CASSLGDTYNEQFF	TGTGCCAGCAGCTTAGGTGACACCTACAATGAGCAGTTCTTC
TRBV2	TRBJ2-5	many	.	CASTQRGGHQETQYF	TGTGCCAGCACTCAAAGGGGAGGTCACCAAGAGACCCAGTACTTC
TRBV6-1	TRBJ2-7	few	.	CASSPIGGNYEQYF	TGTGCCAGCAGTCCCATAGGGGGAAACTACGAGCAGTACTTC
TRBV2	TRBJ1-5	few	.	CASSEQGGNQPLHF	TGTGCCAGCAGTGAACAGGGAGGCAATCAGCCCCTGCATTTT
TRBV29-1	TRBJ2-3	many	.	CSVELGADTQYF	TGCAGCGTTGAACTCGGGGCAGATACGCAGTATTTT
TRBV28	TRBJ1-2	many	TRBD1	CASRTGAGYGYTF	TGTGCCAGCAGGACAGGGGCAGGCTATGGCTACACCTTC
TRBV10-2	TRBJ1-5	.	TRBD1	CASSEVGQGLSVGNQPQHF	TGCGCCAGCAGTGAGGTGGGACAGGGGCTCTCAGTTGGCAATCAGCCCCAGCATTTT
TRBV28	TRBJ2-1	.	.	CASSSPSERSPYNEQFF	TGTGCCAGCAGTTCGCCCTCCGAGCGCTCGCCTTACAATGAGCAGTTCTTC
TRBV5-6	TRBJ2-1	few	TRBD1	CASSLAPGTENRNPYNEQFF	TGTGCCAGCAGCTTGGCCCCGGGGACAGAAAACCGTAATCCTTACAATGAGCAGTTCTTC
TRBV30	TRBJ1-4	many	TRBD1	CAWSHTGGVEKLFF	TGTGCCTGGAGTCACACAGGGGGCGTGGAAAAACTGTTTTTT
TRBV7-2	TRBJ2-7	few	TRBD1	CASGLEGGQGYEQYF	TGTGCCAGCGGCTTAGAGGGGGGACAGGGCTACGAGCAGTACTTC
TRBV28	TRBJ2-5	many	.	CASSLGSWGQLHQETQYF	TGTGCCAGCAGTTTGGGCTCGTGGGGGCAACTTCACCAAGAGACCCAGTACTTC
TRBV7-2	TRBJ2-5	many	TRBD2	CASSYGTSGIVRETQYF	TGTGCCAGCAGCTATGGGACTAGCGGGATAGTGCGAGAGACCCAGTACTTC
TRBV5-8	TRBJ1-1	.	.	CASSSWGGRNTEAFF	TGTGCCAGCAGCTCCTGGGGGGGCCGGAACACTGAAGCTTTCTTT
TRBV20-1	TRBJ2-7	many	.	CSATTGSGYEQYF	TGCAGTGCTACAACAGGGTCTGGCTACGAGCAGTACTTC
TRBV9	TRBJ2-1	.	.	CASSDDPFRTEKYNEQFF	TGTGCCAGCAGCGATGACCCCTTTAGGACAGAGAAGTACAATGAGCAGTTCTTC
TRBV5-1	TRBJ2-2	.	TRBD2	CASSQRTSGRITLTGELFF	TGCGCCAGCAGCCAGAGGACTAGCGGACGAATTACCTTAACCGGGGAGCTGTTTTTT
TRBV5-1	TRBJ2-1	.	TRBD2	CASSIGLAGGINEQFF	TGCGCCAGCAGCATCGGACTAGCGGGAGGTATCAATGAGCAGTTCTTC
TRBV20-1	TRBJ2-4	.	.	CSARGLRDPKNIQYF	TGCAGTGCTAGAGGGTTGCGGGATCCCAAAAACATTCAGTACTTC
TRBV11-1	TRBJ1-5	many	TRBD1	CASSDRDGQPQHF	TGTGCCAGCAGCGACAGGGACGGACAGCCCCAGCATTTT
TRBV7-3	TRBJ1-1	many	.	CASSLGPNSEAFF	TGTGCCAGCAGCTTAGGACCGAACTCTGAAGCTTTCTTT
TRBV30	TRBJ1-1	many	.	CAWRGGNTEAFF	TGTGCCTGGAGGGGGGGGAACACTGAAGCTTTCTTT
TRBV9	TRBJ2-7	many	TRBD2	CASSVGTSGEYEQYF	TGTGCCAGCAGCGTCGGGACTAGCGGGGAGTACGAGCAGTACTTC
TRBV2	TRBJ1-2	many	TRBD1	CASSVGDRGNGYTF	TGTGCCAGCAGTGTAGGGGACAGGGGGAATGGCTACACCTTC
TRBV12-3/TRBV12-4	TRBJ2-3	many	TRBD1	CASSWDRGTTDTQYF	TGTGCCAGCAGTTGGGACAGGGGCACCACAGATACGCAGTATTTT
TRBV18	TRBJ2-1	.	.	CASSPPPTYNEQFF	TGTGCCAGCTCACCTCCCCCGACCTACAATGAGCAGTTCTTC
TRBV7-9	TRBJ2-5	few	.	CASSLYGGGGTQRETQYF	TGTGCCAGCAGCTTATATGGGGGGGGGGGCACACAAAGAGAGACCCAGTACTTC
TRBV12-3/TRBV12-4	TRBJ2-5	many	TRBD2	CASRGLAGPQETQYF	TGTGCCAGCAGGGGACTAGCGGGGCCCCAAGAGACCCAGTACTTC
TRBV19	TRBJ2-1	.	TRBD2	CASSIPAGGYNEQFF	TGTGCCAGTAGTATACCAGCGGGAGGATACAATGAGCAGTTCTTC
TRBV12-3/TRBV12-4	TRBJ2-1	many	.	CASTIGPEQFF	TGTGCCAGCACCATAGGGCCTGAGCAGTTCTTC
TRBV11-2	TRBJ2-2	.	.	CASTPSTTGELFF	TGTGCCAGCACCCCTAGCACGACGGGGGAGCTGTTTTTT
TRBV6-1	TRBJ1-2	many	.	CASSENAGANYGYTF	TGTGCCAGCAGTGAAAACGCGGGCGCTAACTATGGCTACACCTTC
TRBV15	TRBJ2-1	many	TRBD2	CATSIRGRANEQFF	TGTGCCACCAGTATCCGCGGGAGGGCCAATGAGCAGTTCTTC
TRBV5-1	TRBJ1-3	.	.	CASSFQEGRSGNTIYF	TGCGCCAGCAGCTTCCAGGAGGGCCGCTCTGGAAACACCATATATTTT
TRBV12-3/TRBV12-4	TRBJ2-1	many	TRBD2	CASSLSSGSYNEQFF	TGTGCCAGCAGTTTATCTAGCGGGAGCTACAATGAGCAGTTCTTC
TRBV2	TRBJ1-5	many	.	CASLKTRGALSQPQHF	TGTGCCAGCTTGAAGACAAGGGGAGCATTAAGTCAGCCCCAGCATTTT
TRBV6-1	TRBJ2-7	few	.	CASSERSELYEQYF	TGTGCCAGCAGTGAACGATCCGAACTTTACGAGCAGTACTTC
TRBV12-3/TRBV12-4	TRBJ1-1	many	.	CASSFRGSMNTEAFF	TGTGCCAGCAGTTTCAGGGGAAGCATGAACACTGAAGCTTTCTTT
TRBV7-8	TRBJ2-3	many	TRBD2	CASSIGGADTQYF	TGTGCCAGCAGCATCGGGGGGGCAGATACGCAGTATTTT
TRBV5-1	TRBJ1-1	few	.	CASSPVSGGEAFF	TGCGCCAGCAGCCCAGTGAGCGGCGGTGAAGCTTTCTTT
TRBV12-3/TRBV12-4	TRBJ1-1	.	.	CASSTRLSAFF	TGTGCCAGCAGTACCCGCCTGTCAGCTTTCTTT
TRBV18	TRBJ2-7	few	.	CASSPLAALENEQYF	TGTGCCAGCTCACCCCTAGCAGCCCTCGAGAACGAGCAGTACTTC
TRBV6-1	TRBJ2-1	few	TRBD2	CASTPWREAFYNEQFF	TGTGCCAGCACCCCTTGGCGGGAGGCGTTCTACAATGAGCAGTTCTTC
TRBV6-5	TRBJ1-1	many	TRBD1	CASSYDPTGWNTEAFF	TGTGCCAGCAGTTACGACCCGACAGGGTGGAACACTGAAGCTTTCTTT
TRBV4-1	TRBJ2-7	.	.	CASSKTGYREQYF	TGCGCCAGCAGCAAAACAGGGTATCGCGAGCAGTACTTC
TRBV6-1	TRBJ2-7	.	.	CASSYSRAPPYEQYF	TGTGCCAGCAGTTATAGCAGAGCACCCCCCTACGAGCAGTACTTC
TRBV7-2	TRBJ1-1	many	TRBD1	CASVGQANTEAFF	TGTGCCAGCGTAGGACAGGCGAACACTGAAGCTTTCTTT